This T cell receptor beta chain was captured by sequencing in a study of cytomegalovirus exposure and HLA in healthy donors. V was pared by 1 base and J by 10 bases, with 11 bases between. Germline CDR1 MNHEY, CDR2 SMNVEV (reference sequence). The CDR3 runs to 13 residues. The PCR ran on 60 Vbeta and 13 Jbeta primers. Clones were read by immunoSEQ multiplex PCR, and TCRdb kept only the in-frame ones, dropping some. The sample lists about 78,000 clones, about 80% occurring once. The receptor's source is a man aged 45-60 years in good health and CMV-seropositive. The V and J genes are TRBV27 and TRBJ1-5; D perhaps matches TRBD1 (5 bases). The sample comprised PBMCs. For the CDR3, the DNA is TGTGCCAGCAGTTTATACCCCAGGGTACCCCAGCATTTT. Translating it yields CASSLYPRVPQHF.